These 2 T cell receptor beta chains were all obtained from the same sample, sequenced in a study of blood T cell repertoires in COVID-19. Assay used: immunoSEQ multiplex PCR; TCRdb lists only in-frame clones, some missing. The table includes over 200,000 clones, 85% to 90% detected once. The sequencing sample was made of peripheral blood. The source of these receptors is a woman in her 40s who had recovered from COVID-19.

This clone was picked up a small number of times. The gene calls are TRBV6-5 and TRBJ1-5; D gene unclear. Germline CDR1 reads MNHEY; CDR2 reads SVGAGI. V was pared by 2 bases and J by 6 bases, with 5 bases between. This CDR3 is built from 12 residues. CDR3 coding DNA: TGTGCCAGCAGTTACCCGGGTCAGCCCCAGCATTTT. It translates to CASSYPGQPQHF.

This chain connects TRBV25-1 to TRBJ1-1; the match to TRBD1 covers 7 bases. The CDR3 is 14 amino acids. The ends lost 0 bases at V and 6 bases at J; junction bases unmatched: 4. Germline values: CDR1 MGHDK, CDR2 SYGVNS. The CDR3 reads CASSEYGTVAEAFF. The CDR3 DNA reads TGTGCCAGCAGTGAATATGGGACAGTGGCTGAAGCTTTCTTT.